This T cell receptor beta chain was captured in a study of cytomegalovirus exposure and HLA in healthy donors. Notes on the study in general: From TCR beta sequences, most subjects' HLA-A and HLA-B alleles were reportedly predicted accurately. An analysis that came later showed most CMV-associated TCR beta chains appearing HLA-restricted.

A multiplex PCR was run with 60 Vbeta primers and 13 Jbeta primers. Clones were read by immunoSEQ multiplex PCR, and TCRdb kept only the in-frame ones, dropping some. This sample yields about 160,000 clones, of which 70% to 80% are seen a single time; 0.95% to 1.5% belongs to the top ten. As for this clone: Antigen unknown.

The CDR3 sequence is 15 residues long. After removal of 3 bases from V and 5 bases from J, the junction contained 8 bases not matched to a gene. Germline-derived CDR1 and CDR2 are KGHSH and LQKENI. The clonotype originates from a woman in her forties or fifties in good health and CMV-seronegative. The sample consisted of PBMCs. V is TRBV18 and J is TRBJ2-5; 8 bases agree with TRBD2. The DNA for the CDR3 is TGTGCCAGCTCACCCCGGGGACTAGGGTTTGAGACCCAGTACTTC. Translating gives CASSPRGLGFETQYF.